The entry that follows covers one TCR beta chain sequence. Antigen unknown. Terminally differentiated effector memory CD45RA+ cells were left out of the naive CD8 fraction, which was CD45RO-negative and positively selected for CCR7. The healthy adult donors were HIV-negative and reported no recent acute infections or vaccinations. The germline V and J ends were trimmed by 5 bases and 4 bases, with 26 bases remaining between them. Germline CDR1 and CDR2: SGDLS and YYNGEE. The CDR3 consists of 18 residues. Template for every sorted-subset replicate PCR totaled around 200 ng DNA, around 32,000 T cell genomes. Generated by immunoSEQ multiplex PCR, the TCRdb table keeps only in-frame clones and is missing some. This sample carries roughly 2,000,000 clones, just over 90% of them seen once, and the ten largest clones take around 1.7%. The data were obtained in a study of shared clonotypes between healthy human individuals. Findings and caveats of the study: Between several donors, naive CD4 clonotypes were shared at a level of about 5%. Despite large depth, rarefaction showed incomplete sorted-subset sequencing.

Sequencing was done on a sample of naive CD8+ T cells from PBMCs. This TCR was sampled from a man aged 18-30 years in good health. Some clones in this sample may be carry-over from other donors' samples. V usage is TRBV9 and J usage is TRBJ2-3; D might be TRBD1 or TRBD2, each matching 7 bases. CDR3 protein: CASRKSGGAHLQADTQYF. CDR3 sequence (DNA): TGTGCCAGCAGGAAGTCAGGGGGGGCCCACCTTCAAGCAGATACGCAGTATTTT.